This T cell receptor beta chain was sequenced for a study of Ad26.COV2.S vaccination and SARS-CoV-2 variants. Turning to the study itself: The study gave Ad26.COV2.S intramuscularly, once or twice 56 days apart.

This clone has only one observation. Treatment reported: around 19 received Ad26.COV2.S at low or high dose, single or two shots; about 5 received placebo; per-sample allocation not given. All samples were drawn on day 63, counting from the first vaccine or placebo injection. Wuhan-strain SARS-CoV-2 spike was expressed by the Ad26 vector that made up the vaccine. Generated by immunoSEQ multiplex PCR, the TCRdb table keeps only in-frame clones and is missing some. The table has a few hundred thousand clones, about 90% seen once. The sequences come from peripheral blood, collected in a trial of Ad26.COV2.S vaccine versus placebo. This sequence originates from a person between 18 and 59 years old who received the Ad26.COV2.S COVID-19 vaccine or a placebo.

This CDR3 is CASSLHGSGKETQYF. For the CDR3, the DNA is TGTGCCAGCAGCTTACACGGGAGCGGGAAAGAGACCCAGTACTTC. The chain employs TRBV11-2 and TRBJ2-5; the match to TRBD2 covers 7 bases. Germline CDR1 reads SGHAT; CDR2 reads FQNNGV. The V segment lost 2 bases and the J segment 3 bases; nucleotides outside the gene matches: 6. This CDR3 has 15 amino acids.